One and the same sample provided the 13 T cell receptor beta chains below, sequenced in a study of T cells after yellow fever vaccination. TCRdb reprocessed the 5' RACE reads via MiXCR and lists one record per CDR3 protein. The table shows hundreds of thousands of distinct CDR3 sequences, with 18% occurring only once. The input for sequencing was PBMCs, taken before the yellow fever booster vaccination. Source of these receptors: a young man who received the YFV17D yellow fever vaccine.

The chain has TRBV20-1 and TRBJ1-1; TRBD1 aligns across 7 bases. This CDR3 is 14 amino acids long. V gave up 1 base and J gave up 3 bases; unmatched junction bases: 5. The germline CDR1 and CDR2 sequences are DFQATT and SNEGSKA (reference sequence). Here the CDR3 reads CSARGAGGYTEAFF. CDR3 in DNA: TGCAGTGCTAGAGGTGCAGGGGGGTACACTGAAGCTTTCTTT.

The V call is TRBV20-1, the J call TRBJ2-3; 10 bases are a match to TRBD2. With V trimmed by 5 bases and J by 3 bases, 5 bases remained unmatched. Germline V gene lookup returns CDR1 DFQATT and CDR2 SNEGSKA (reference sequence). The CDR3 totals 14 residues. CDR3 loop: CSAGLTSGTDTQYF. DNA for the CDR3: TGCAGTGCTGGACTGACTAGCGGGACAGATACGCAGTATTTT.

V usage is TRBV18 and J usage is TRBJ2-7; D unclear. The V end was cut by 1 base, the J end by 5 bases, with 6 bases between. This CDR3 has 12 amino acids. Germline V CDR1 and CDR2: KGHSH, LQKENI. Written as DNA, the CDR3 is TGTGCCAGCTCACCACAGGGCGACGAGCAGTACTTC. Translating it yields CASSPQGDEQYF. Together with reference TRBV18 and TRBJ2-7, the CDR3 gives the full variable domain: NAGVMQNPRHLVRRRGQEARLRCSPMKGHSHVYWYRQLPEEGLKFMVYLQKENIIDESGMPKERFSAEFPKEGPSILRIQQVVRGDSAAYFCASSPQGDEQYFGPGTRLTVT.

In its sample, this clonotype was seen a few times. This CDR3 is CASSLLGRASDTEAFF. The DNA for the CDR3 is TGTGCCAGCAGTTTACTGGGGAGAGCCTCCGACACTGAAGCTTTCTTT. The rearrangement joins TRBV27 to TRBJ1-1; the D is unclear. The CDR3 runs to 16 residues. The germline CDR1 and CDR2 sequences are MNHEY and SMNVEV (reference sequence). Trimming removed 2 bases from V and 3 bases from J, with 16 bases in between.

A few counts support this clonotype. The chain links TRBV10-3 to TRBJ2-7, with 7 bases aligning to TRBD2. The CDR3 extends over 13 amino acids. V lost 6 bases and J lost 0; bases outside the gene matches: 2. Germline V lookup: CDR1 ENHRY, CDR2 SYGVKD. The CDR3 nucleotides read TGTGCCATCAGGACGGGGGGCTCCTACGAGCAGTACTTC. Translated, it gives CAIRTGGSYEQYF.

The chain carries TRBV7-7 and TRBJ2-5, with 7 bases lining up with TRBD1. The CDR3 totals 13 residues. Trimming removed 5 bases from V and 7 bases from J; junction bases left unmatched: 7. CDR1 and CDR2 (germline): SSHAT, FNYEAQ (reference sequence). The CDR3: CASSADRDPTQYF. The CDR3, as DNA: TGTGCCAGCAGCGCTGACAGGGATCCGACCCAGTACTTC.

The chain has TRBV4-1 and TRBJ2-2, with 7 bases lining up with TRBD2. The CDR3 contains 16 residues. CDR1 is MGHRA, CDR2 YSYEKL, per germline. The trim removed 1 base at V and 1 base at J, leaving 3 bases unmatched. CDR3 DNA sequence: TGCGCCAGCAGCCAAGCGGGGGGTTGGAACACCGGGGAGCTGTTTTTT. This translates into CASSQAGGWNTGELFF.

This clonotype was observed a handful of times. This chain joins TRBV9 and TRBJ2-5; tentative D call: TRBD1 (6 bases). Trimming pared 4 bases from V and 4 bases from J, leaving 17 bases between. Per the germline V gene, CDR1 is SGDLS and CDR2 is YYNGEE. This CDR3 is built from 15 residues. The CDR3 region is CASSHGTTFGETQYF. In DNA, the CDR3 is TGTGCCAGCAGCCACGGGACAACCTTCGGAGAGACCCAGTACTTC.

V is TRBV6-5 and J is TRBJ1-2, with 8 bases fitting TRBD1. Unmatched junction bases numbered 6, after V lost 4 bases and J lost 2 bases. The germline V gene encodes CDR1 MNHEY and CDR2 SVGAGI. The CDR3 length is 15 residues. The CDR3 DNA is TGTGCCAGCAGTTTTGCAGGGGGCGGAAACTATGGCTACACCTTC. It yields the protein CASSFAGGGNYGYTF.

This clonotype appeared many times. J is TRBJ2-7 and V is TRBV12-3 or TRBV12-4; D is unclear. CDR3 size: 12 residues. The ends were cut back, 6 bases at V and 4 bases at J, with 10 bases in the middle. Written as DNA, the CDR3 is TGTGCCAGCAGCCCCGCCGGGTACGAGCAGTACTTC. It yields the protein CASSPAGYEQYF.

This clonotype was seen many times. CDR3 amino acids: CASSQEGKGAQPQHF. The DNA of the CDR3 is TGCGCCAGCAGCCAAGAGGGTAAGGGAGCTCAGCCCCAGCATTTT. V gene TRBV4-3 combines with J gene TRBJ1-5; no reliable D call. The CDR3 is 15 residues long. The ends were cut back, 0 bases at V and 6 bases at J, with 12 bases in the middle. Germline values: CDR1 LGHNA, CDR2 YSLEER.

This clonotype was counted a few times. This chain uses TRBV12-3 or TRBV12-4 with TRBJ2-7; D is unclear. The V end lost 5 bases, the J end lost 0 bases, and 11 bases lay between the germline ends. This CDR3 region has 14 residues. CDR3: CASSPRMSSYEQYF. CDR3 DNA sequence: TGTGCCAGCAGTCCGCGCATGAGCTCCTACGAGCAGTACTTC.

This clonotype was seen repeatedly, ten times or more. The rearrangement joins TRBV5-1 to TRBJ1-2, with a weak D call TRBD1 (5 bases). Germline V gene lookup returns CDR1 SGHRS and CDR2 YFSETQ. The CDR3 runs to 13 residues. Trimming took 7 bases from V and 2 from J, leaving 12 bases between them. The CDR3 DNA sequence: TGCGCCAGCCGTAGGGACGGGAACTATGGCTACACCTTC. Translating it yields CASRRDGNYGYTF.